The 26 T cell receptor beta chains reported below all come from one sample, sequenced in a study of T cells in Graves' hyperthyroidism and ophthalmopathy. Amplified TCR beta CDR3 regions came from RNA transcripts. First-round RT-PCR with HTBI primers amplified the TCR CDR3 region. TCRdb reprocessed the multiplex PCR reads via MiXCR and lists one record per CDR3 protein. This sample has hundreds of thousands of distinct CDR3 sequences; 16% occur once, and the top ten carry approximately 3.9%. The specimen sequenced was blood. The receptor source for this set is a woman under 40 with Graves' hyperthyroidism.

The chain links TRBV20-1 to TRBJ2-5; 8 nucleotides line up with TRBD1. CDR3 length equals 12 residues. Per the germline V gene, CDR1 is DFQATT and CDR2 is SNEGSKA (reference sequence). The V gene end was trimmed by 6 bases and the J gene end by 5 bases; junction bases not matched to a gene: 5. In DNA, the CDR3 is TGCAGTGCGACGGACAGGGTTGAGACCCAGTACTTC. Translation: CSATDRVETQYF.

This clonotype was observed a handful of times. This chain connects TRBV3-1 to TRBJ2-7; 9 positions match TRBD2. The CDR3 runs to 17 residues. Germline V gives CDR1 LGHDT, CDR2 YNNKEL (reference sequence). V was pared by 3 bases and J by 2 bases, with 11 bases of the junction left unmatched. In nucleotides, the CDR3 is TGTGCCAGCAGCCACAGGGCGGGAGGGCCGGTTACCTACGAGCAGTACTTC. It encodes CASSHRAGGPVTYEQYF.

This clonotype came up a few times. The rearrangement joins TRBV29-1 to TRBJ2-5; TRBD2 aligns across 10 bases. CDR3 length: 14 amino acids. V shed 4 bases and J 4 bases; nucleotides not matched to a gene: 6. Per the germline V gene, CDR1 is SQVTM and CDR2 is ANQGSEA. CDR3 coding DNA: TGCAGCGTTGCTAGCGGGAGATGGGGAGAGACCCAGTACTTC. Amino acid sequence: CSVASGRWGETQYF.

The V and J genes are TRBV18 and TRBJ2-3; possibly TRBD1 or TRBD2 for D (5 bases each). Trimming left V 5 bases short and J 14 bases short, with 20 bases between. Germline CDR1 and CDR2: KGHSH and LQKENI. This CDR3 is built from 13 residues. CDR3 in amino acids: CASSERGTEQLYF. In DNA form, the CDR3 reads TGTGCCAGCTCAGAAAGAGGGACCGAACAGCTGTATTTT. Complete variable domain (other parts from reference TRBV18 and TRBJ2-3): NAGVMQNPRHLVRRRGQEARLRCSPMKGHSHVYWYRQLPEEGLKFMVYLQKENIIDESGMPKERFSAEFPKEGPSILRIQQVVRGDSAAYFCASSERGTEQLYFGPGTRLTVL.

This clonotype showed up many times. The chain employs TRBV18 and TRBJ1-2; TRBD1 matches 9 bases. The V segment lost 3 bases and the J segment 8 bases; nucleotides outside the gene matches: 4. The CDR3 runs to 13 residues. Looked up from germline, CDR1 is KGHSH and CDR2 is LQKENI. The CDR3 nucleotides are TGTGCCAGCTCACCTCGACAGGGGGACGGCTACACCTTC. Translation gives CASSPRQGDGYTF. Looking up the rest from reference TRBV18 and TRBJ1-2 gives the full variable domain: NAGVMQNPRHLVRRRGQEARLRCSPMKGHSHVYWYRQLPEEGLKFMVYLQKENIIDESGMPKERFSAEFPKEGPSILRIQQVVRGDSAAYFCASSPRQGDGYTFGSGTRLTVV.

This clonotype was recorded a few times. The chain recombines TRBV18 with TRBJ1-5; possibly TRBD1 for D (6 bases). The CDR3 contains 15 residues. V lost 6 bases, J lost 4 bases, and 16 bases lay in between. Looked up from germline, CDR1 is KGHSH and CDR2 is LQKENI. The CDR3 loop is CASSPSSQGNQPQHF. The CDR3 DNA reads TGTGCCAGCTCCCCTTCTTCCCAGGGGAATCAGCCCCAGCATTTT.

This clonotype was detected many times. Written as DNA, the CDR3 is TGTGCCAGCACACACGACAGGGGAGTCGGGGAGCTGTTTTTT. Its protein is CASTHDRGVGELFF. This sequence joins TRBV12-3 or TRBV12-4 and TRBJ2-2; 8 bases match TRBD1. This CDR3 has 14 residues. The V and J ends lost 7 bases and 7 bases, in that order; junction bases with no gene match: 8.

The V gene is TRBV6-1, the J gene TRBJ1-2; possible D gene TRBD1, 6 bases. The germline V and J ends were trimmed by 7 bases and 4 bases, with 16 bases remaining between them. In germline, CDR1 is MNHNS, CDR2 SASEGT. The CDR3 has 14 residues. The CDR3 DNA reads as TGTGCCAGCACCGGAGGACTAGGGGGCTATGGCTACACCTTC. Amino acid sequence: CASTGGLGGYGYTF.

This clonotype appeared many times. The V and J genes are TRBV2 and TRBJ1-5, with 7 bases that match TRBD1. Germline V gene lookup returns CDR1 SNHLY and CDR2 FYNNEI. The CDR3 is made up of 14 amino acids. V shed 3 bases, J shed 7 bases, and the junction held 6 bases outside the gene matches. This CDR3 is CASSERTGHQPQHF. The CDR3 bases are TGTGCCAGCAGTGAGAGGACAGGACACCAGCCCCAGCATTTT.

This chain uses TRBV20-1 with TRBJ1-5; no clear D. The CDR3 has 13 amino acids. Looked up from germline, CDR1 is DFQATT and CDR2 is SNEGSKA (reference sequence). V lost 3 bases and J lost 0, with 6 bases in between. The CDR3 nucleotides read TGCAGTGCTAGTTATGGTAGCAATCAGCCCCAGCATTTT. Protein: CSASYGSNQPQHF.

The V and J genes are TRBV5-6 and TRBJ2-3, with TRBD2 identical over 12 bases. The CDR3 sequence is 18 residues long. The junction had 10 bases not matched to a gene; V was cut back by 4 bases and J by 1 base. Germline assignment: CDR1 SGHDT and CDR2 YYEEEE. The CDR3 sequence: CASSLPSGRALRTDTQYF. CDR3 DNA: TGTGCCAGCAGCCTGCCTAGCGGGAGGGCCCTTCGCACAGATACGCAGTATTTT.

This chain uses TRBV5-1 with TRBJ1-1; 7 nucleotides line up with TRBD1. The junction had 9 bases not matched to a gene; V was cut back by 0 bases and J by 4 bases. Germline assignment: CDR1 SGHRS and CDR2 YFSETQ. CDR3 length: 16 residues. The CDR3 DNA follows: TGCGCCAGCAGCTTGGTAACAGGGGCCCTACCCACTGAAGCTTTCTTT. Its protein is CASSLVTGALPTEAFF.

The genes are TRBV29-1 and TRBJ1-4; D unresolved. V gave up 5 bases and J gave up 5 bases, with 12 bases separating them. CDR3 length: 13 amino acids. From germline, CDR1 is SQVTM and CDR2 ANQGSEA. CDR3 in DNA: TGCAGCGTTAGGGCCATGCAGAATGAAAAACTGTTTTTT. This codes for CSVRAMQNEKLFF.

In this sample, this clonotype turned up many times. The V and J genes are TRBV20-1 and TRBJ1-5, with D hard to call. Deletions cut 0 bases from V and 1 base from J, with 10 bases between. The CDR3 has 15 residues. CDR1 DFQATT and CDR2 SNEGSKA come from the germline V gene (reference sequence). In nucleotides, the CDR3 is TGCAGTGCTAGAGACTTTAGGACCAGCAATCAGCCCCAGCATTTT. It is translated as CSARDFRTSNQPQHF.

The table lists this clonotype with a few counts. The V and J genes are TRBV20-1 and TRBJ1-4; no definite D call. The CDR3 length is 17 residues. Trimming cost V 5 bases and J 0 bases, with 19 bases left between them. Germline V lookup: CDR1 DFQATT, CDR2 SNEGSKA (reference sequence). The CDR3 region is CSALPLIQAPTNEKLFF. CDR3 in DNA: TGCAGTGCTTTACCCTTAATCCAGGCCCCAACTAATGAAAAACTGTTTTTT.

This clonotype was seen at least ten times. The V and J genes are TRBV3-1 and TRBJ2-7; possibly TRBD2 for D (5 bases). The germline V and J ends were trimmed by 1 base and 2 bases, with 12 bases remaining between them. Per the germline V gene, CDR1 is LGHDT and CDR2 is YNNKEL (reference sequence). This CDR3 region has 15 residues. The CDR3 spells CASSQAGLGTYEQYF. Written as DNA, the CDR3 is TGTGCCAGCAGCCAAGCGGGGTTGGGGACCTACGAGCAGTACTTC.

This clonotype has only a few counts. The chain couples TRBV7-9 to TRBJ1-4; D is possibly TRBD1 (6 bases). In germline, CDR1 is SEHNR, CDR2 FQNEAQ (reference sequence). V dropped 7 bases and J dropped 6 bases, with 15 bases sitting between them. This CDR3 is 14 amino acids long. In DNA form, the CDR3 reads TGTGCCAGCACTACTCGGGGGCTTGATGAAAAACTGTTTTTT. Amino acids: CASTTRGLDEKLFF. Full variable domain (missing parts from reference TRBV7-9 and TRBJ1-4): DTGVSQNPRHKITKRGQNVTFRCDPISEHNRLYWYRQTLGQGPEFLTYFQNEAQLEKSRLLSDRFSAERPKGSFSTLEIQRTEQGDSAMYLCASTTRGLDEKLFFGSGTQLSVL.

This clonotype was seen many times. J is TRBJ2-7 and V is TRBV2; TRBD2 agrees at 10 bases. Germline trimming cut 6 bases from V and 4 bases from J; bases unmatched to any gene: 6. This CDR3 is 14 amino acids long. CDR1 SNHLY and CDR2 FYNNEI come from the germline V gene. CDR3 sequence: CASRVTSGVYEQYF. As DNA, the CDR3 is TGTGCCAGCAGGGTTACTAGCGGGGTTTACGAGCAGTACTTC.

V and J are TRBV6-4 and TRBJ2-2; 7 positions agree with TRBD2. With V trimmed by 5 bases and J by 2 bases, 8 bases remained unmatched. The CDR3 runs to 16 residues. Germline CDR1 is MRHNA and CDR2 is SNTAGT. The CDR3 protein is CASSFGAGFNTGELFF. The CDR3 nucleotides read TGTGCCAGCAGTTTTGGAGCGGGGTTCAACACCGGGGAGCTGTTTTTT.

The table lists this clonotype with many counts. This rearrangement joins TRBV2 to TRBJ2-3, with 10 positions matching TRBD1. The CDR3 is 14 amino acids. With 6 bases clipped from V and 1 base from J, the junction kept 1 base outside the gene matches. Germline V gene data show CDR1 as SNHLY and CDR2 as FYNNEI. CDR3 residues: CASRTGGGTDTQYF. The CDR3 bases are TGTGCCAGCAGGACAGGGGGCGGCACAGATACGCAGTATTTT.

The chain carries TRBV4-1 and TRBJ1-6; D ambiguous. This CDR3 spans 14 amino acids. Germline V gene sequence: CDR1 MGHRA, CDR2 YSYEKL. Trimming cost V 4 bases and J 9 bases, with 13 bases left between them. The DNA of the CDR3 is TGCGCCAGCAGCCCAGGTTCCGGGGTTTCACCCCTCCACTTT. It encodes CASSPGSGVSPLHF.

The V gene is TRBV10-3, the J gene TRBJ2-1; 7 bases fit TRBD2. Unmatched junction bases numbered 6, after V lost 9 bases and J lost 1 base. Germline assignment: CDR1 ENHRY and CDR2 SYGVKD. This CDR3 has 14 amino acids. The CDR3 loop is CAISSGASYNEQFF. The CDR3 bases are TGTGCCATATCAAGCGGGGCTTCCTACAATGAGCAGTTCTTC.

This clonotype was observed many times. The rearrangement uses TRBV2 and TRBJ1-5; 8 nucleotides agree with TRBD1. Germline-derived CDR1 and CDR2 are SNHLY and FYNNEI. The CDR3 totals 15 residues. J lost 0 bases, V lost 7 bases, and 5 bases had no gene match. The CDR3 DNA follows: TGTGCCAGCAACAGGGGGAGCGGTAGCAATCAGCCCCAGCATTTT. Translation gives CASNRGSGSNQPQHF. Filled out from reference TRBV2 and TRBJ1-5, the complete variable domain reads EPEVTQTPSHQVTQMGQEVILRCVPISNHLYFYWYRQILGQKVEFLVSFYNNEISEKSEIFDDQFSVERPDGSNFTLKIRSTKLEDSAMYFCASNRGSGSNQPQHFGDGTRLSIL.

The chain is built from TRBV30 and TRBJ2-1; tentative D call: TRBD2 (5 bases). Trimming stripped 8 bases from V and 0 bases from J, with 29 bases between. This CDR3 has 19 residues. Per germline, CDR1 GTSNPN and CDR2 SVGIG (reference sequence). CDR3 nucleotide sequence: TGTGCCGGGTACGGGAAGTGGAGTCTGCCACCGAGCTCCTACAATGAGCAGTTCTTC. Its protein is CAGYGKWSLPPSSYNEQFF.

The rearrangement uses TRBV20-1 and TRBJ2-3; 10 nucleotides align to TRBD2. The CDR3 has 14 residues. Germline lookup yields CDR1 DFQATT and CDR2 SNEGSKA (reference sequence). The V segment lost 3 bases and the J segment 4 bases; nucleotides outside the gene matches: 4. The CDR3 here is CSASTSGTPDTQYF. The CDR3 DNA sequence: TGCAGTGCTAGTACTAGCGGGACACCAGATACGCAGTATTTT.

This clonotype was seen ten or more times. The chain is built from TRBV28 and TRBJ2-7, with 11 bases identical to TRBD2. Germline values: CDR1 MDHEN, CDR2 SYDVKM. Trimming removed 5 bases from V and 2 bases from J; junction bases left unmatched: 8. The CDR3 is 16 residues long. In nucleotides, the CDR3 is TGTGCCAGCAGTCCGCGGACTAGCGGGCCCCCCTACGAGCAGTACTTC. Its protein product is CASSPRTSGPPYEQYF.